This TCR beta chain came from a study of Ad26.COV2.S vaccination and SARS-CoV-2 variants. About the study: Donor was in the COV1001 Ad26.COV2.S trial arm. Ad26.COV2.S, an intramuscular injection, was given once or twice 56 days apart.

Sequencing used immunoSEQ multiplex PCR; TCRdb keeps in-frame clones, though not all of them. The repertoire holds hundreds of thousands of clones, with approximately 92% as singletons. This clone was recorded a few times. What it binds is not known. Study results and caveats: Vaccinated and placebo-treated recipients had similar non-spike TCR breadth.

This CDR3 is built from 13 residues. V dropped 3 bases and J dropped 5 bases, with 11 bases sitting between them. The V gene's germline CDR1 is DFQATT and CDR2 SNEGSKA (reference sequence). Described treatment: about 20 received Ad26.COV2.S at low or high dose, single or two shots; roughly 5 received placebo; per-sample allocation not given. Sampling was done on day 63 after the first vaccine or placebo injection. A Boston adult aged 18-55 years was the donor. The chain carries TRBV20-1 and TRBJ1-5; D unclear. The material sequenced was peripheral blood, taken in a trial of Ad26.COV2.S vaccine versus placebo. The clonotype was recovered from a person aged 18-65 years who received the Ad26.COV2.S COVID-19 vaccine or a placebo. CDR3 nucleotides: TGCAGTGCTAGTCTGGGGTGGGATCAGCCCCAGCATTTT. This translates into CSASLGWDQPQHF.